Given below is one T cell receptor beta chain in context. Its specificity is unknown. TCRdb's table, derived via immunoSEQ multiplex PCR, lists solely in-frame clones and lacks some. The sample gives about 1.9 million clones, roughly 95% of which show up once; 1.5% to 2% is in the top ten. The naive CD8 fraction comprised CD45RO-negative cells positively selected for CCR7 and excluded terminally differentiated effector memory CD45RA+ cells. Recent vaccinations or acute infections were absent in the healthy HIV-negative adult donors. This sample was included in a study of shared clonotypes between healthy human individuals. Study overall: Researchers drew samples from two women and a few men aged 18 to 49. Each donor contributed plates that comprised three CD4 naive, three CD4 memory, two CD8 naive and one CD8 memory.

Notes on the study in general: The sharing of approximately 5.1% of naive CD4 clonotypes was seen across a handful of donors.

Sequenced material: naive CD8+ T cells from PBMCs. The source of this sequence is a man between 18 and 35 years old in good health. Some clones in this sample may be carry-over from other donors' samples.

DNA for the CDR3: TGTGCCAGCAGTGAATTTCTTGCGGGGGCCTACAATGAGCAGTTCTTC. It encodes CASSEFLAGAYNEQFF. The rearrangement links TRBV6-1 to TRBJ2-1; TRBD2 agrees at 7 bases. CDR3 size: 16 residues. Germline loops: CDR1 MNHNS, CDR2 SASEGT. J lost 2 bases, V lost 2 bases, and 6 bases had no gene match.